The next 18 T cell receptor beta chains were all read from a single sample in a study of cytomegalovirus exposure and HLA in healthy donors (dated by TCRdb to the late 2010s). Library creation used the immunoSEQ multiplex PCR assay. The multiplex PCR relied on a mix of 60 forward primers for TCR Vbeta segments and 13 reverse primers for TCR Jbeta segments. Drawn from immuneACCESS, this table holds only the in-frame rearrangements with V and J called that TCRdb kept. Clones are partly lost; checked studies trace under half to an unresolved V gene and leave the rest unexplained. The sample table shows 90,000 to 150,000 clones, and 77% are seen once. Roughly 4% of the sample is held by the ten biggest clonotypes. The sequencing input was PBMCs. The receptors stem from a human donor in good health.

This clone was detected only a few times. The chain recombines TRBV28 with TRBJ1-3, with 8 nucleotides matching TRBD1. J lost 2 bases, V lost 6 bases, and 3 bases had no gene match. The CDR3 spans 14 residues. The germline CDR1 and CDR2 sequences are MDHEN and SYDVKM. The CDR3 reads CASRLTGAGNTIYF. DNA of the CDR3: TGTGCCAGCAGGTTGACAGGGGCTGGAAACACCATATATTTT. The full variable domain, in which reference TRBV28 and TRBJ1-3 provide the parts outside the CDR3, is DVKVTQSSRYLVKRTGEKVFLECVQDMDHENMFWYRQDPGLGLRLIYFSYDVKMKEKGDIPEGYSVSREKKERFSLILESASTNQTSMYLCASRLTGAGNTIYFGEGSWLTVV.

Only a few counts were recorded for this clone. The V call is TRBV2, the J call TRBJ1-5; TRBD1 aligns across 11 bases. J gave up 0 bases and V 7 bases, and 8 bases lay outside the gene matches. CDR1 is SNHLY and CDR2 is FYNNEI in the germline V gene. The CDR3 extends over 17 amino acids. The CDR3: CASKPGQGASSNQPQHF. The CDR3 DNA reads TGTGCCAGCAAACCCGGACAGGGGGCCAGTAGCAATCAGCCCCAGCATTTT.

The table lists this clone with a count of one. This sequence joins TRBV7-9 and TRBJ2-1; 8 bases line up with TRBD2. The trim removed 7 bases at V and 8 bases at J, leaving 10 bases unmatched. Germline CDR1 and CDR2: SEHNR and FQNEAQ (reference sequence). The CDR3 is made up of 14 amino acids. The CDR3 reads CASTQASGSHEQFF. CDR3 DNA: TGTGCCAGCACTCAGGCCAGCGGGAGCCATGAGCAGTTCTTC.

This clone was counted only a few times. The genes are TRBV7-8 and TRBJ1-1; no definite D call. The CDR3 consists of 13 residues. Trimming shortened V by 3 bases and J by 1 base, and 6 bases separated the two germline ends. Germline loops: CDR1 SGHVS, CDR2 FQNEAQ. CDR3 in amino acids: CASSLSRNTEAFF. In DNA, the CDR3 is TGTGCCAGCAGCTTGTCTAGGAACACTGAAGCTTTCTTT.

The chain has TRBV13 and TRBJ2-7; possible D gene TRBD2, 6 bases. Per the germline V gene, CDR1 is PRHDT and CDR2 is FYEKMQ (reference sequence). The CDR3 is 15 residues long. Trimming shortened V by 5 bases and J by 2 bases, and 16 bases separated the two germline ends. CDR3 coding DNA: TGTGCCAGCAGCCCTCGGCTAGCGAACACCTACGAGCAGTACTTC. Amino acid sequence: CASSPRLANTYEQYF.

The V gene is TRBV6-4, the J gene TRBJ2-5; D is perhaps TRBD1 (6 bases). CDR3 length: 14 residues. Germline V gives CDR1 MRHNA, CDR2 SNTAGT. V was cut by 3 bases and J by 5 bases, with 13 bases left in between. CDR3 DNA: TGTGCCAGCAGTGAGGGGGCCGGACAGGAGACCCAGTACTTC. This encodes CASSEGAGQETQYF.

This clone was seen a single time. The V and J genes are TRBV27 and TRBJ1-5; 8 bases agree with TRBD1. The CDR3 runs to 15 residues. V lost 7 bases, J lost 6 bases, and 11 bases stayed unmatched. CDR1 MNHEY and CDR2 SMNVEV come from the germline V gene (reference sequence). CDR3 nucleotide sequence: TGTGCCAGCACCTCGGGCCAGGGGGCAGGTCAGCCCCAGCATTTT. Translated, it gives CASTSGQGAGQPQHF.

The rearrangement joins TRBV5-3 to TRBJ1-4; D not certain. TRBV5-3 qualifies as an ORF whose function is uncertain. CDR3 length: 14 amino acids. V was trimmed by 5 bases and J by 4 bases, leaving 12 bases between them. In DNA, the CDR3 is TGTGCCAGAAGGGGCAGCAGGTTTAATGAAAAACTGTTTTTT. It encodes CARRGSRFNEKLFF.

The chain uses TRBV6-6 and TRBJ1-2; D is uncertain. The CDR3 consists of 14 residues. The germline CDR1 and CDR2 sequences are MNHNY and SVGAGI (reference sequence). Trimming cost V 0 bases and J 3 bases, with 8 bases left between them. The CDR3 coding sequence is TGTGCCAGCAGTTACTCGGCCCGGGACTATGGCTACACCTTC. This sequence encodes CASSYSARDYGYTF.

Only one count was recorded for this clone. The V gene is TRBV4-2, the J gene TRBJ2-1; D is ambiguous. The CDR3 spans 17 residues. Germline CDR1 and CDR2: LGHNA and YNFKEQ. V gave up 4 bases and J gave up 0 bases, with 16 bases separating them. The CDR3 bases are TGTGCCAGCAGCCCATCGCCGGCGGAAAGCTCCTACAATGAGCAGTTCTTC. Protein sequence: CASSPSPAESSYNEQFF.

The chain links TRBV5-1 to TRBJ1-2, with D possibly TRBD1 on 6 matching bases. Germline V gives CDR1 SGHRS, CDR2 YFSETQ. The CDR3 covers 13 residues. Trimming cost V 4 bases and J 3 bases, with 10 bases left between them. The CDR3 here is CASSPTGDYGYTF. The CDR3 nucleotides read TGCGCCAGCAGCCCGACAGGAGACTATGGCTACACCTTC.

The chain recombines TRBV19 with TRBJ1-5, with D tentatively TRBD1 (5 bases). The length of the CDR3 is 16 residues. Germline values: CDR1 LNHDA, CDR2 SQIVND (reference sequence). The V and J ends lost 7 bases and 4 bases respectively, with 20 bases between them. CDR3 coding DNA: TGTGCCAGTACCAGTAGGGGTCCTGGGGGGAATCAGCCCCAGCATTTT. Translation gives CASTSRGPGGNQPQHF.

The chain carries TRBV4-1 and TRBJ2-1; D is perhaps TRBD2 (5 bases). V dropped 0 bases and J dropped 4 bases, with 13 bases sitting between them. Germline V gene data show CDR1 as MGHRA and CDR2 as YSYEKL. CDR3 length: 16 residues. The CDR3 loop reads CASSQDRRQMYNEQFF. The CDR3, as DNA: TGCGCCAGCAGCCAAGATAGGAGGCAGATGTACAATGAGCAGTTCTTC.

The chain recombines TRBV5-1 with TRBJ2-1; TRBD2 aligns across 8 bases. V lost 4 bases and J lost 7; bases outside the gene matches: 10. CDR3 length: 15 residues. The germline V gene has CDR1 SGHRS and CDR2 YFSETQ. This chain's CDR3 is CASSPLAGVLNEQFF. The CDR3 bases are TGCGCCAGCAGCCCCCTAGCGGGTGTATTAAATGAGCAGTTCTTC.

CDR3 loop: CASSSRATRDRGNSPLHF. The CDR3 bases are TGTGCCAGCAGCTCGCGGGCGACCCGGGACAGGGGGAATTCACCCCTCCACTTT. The chain has TRBV5-5 and TRBJ1-6, with 11 nucleotides matching TRBD1. V shed 3 bases, J shed 7 bases, and the junction held 12 bases outside the gene matches. In germline, CDR1 is SGHKS, CDR2 YYEKEE (reference sequence). The CDR3 contains 18 residues.

The chain couples TRBV5-4 to TRBJ1-3; the match to TRBD1 covers 8 bases. Trimming cost V 4 bases and J 8 bases; bases outside gene matches: 11. CDR1 is SGHNT and CDR2 is YYREEE in the germline V gene (reference sequence). The CDR3 runs 15 residues. DNA of the CDR3: TGTGCCAGCAGCCCCGGTTTGGACAGGGCGGACACCATATATTTT. It specifies CASSPGLDRADTIYF.

This sequence joins TRBV19 and TRBJ2-2, with 14 bases identical to TRBD2. The V and J ends lost 3 bases and 0 bases, in that order; junction bases with no gene match: 9. Germline-derived CDR1 and CDR2 are LNHDA and SQIVND (reference sequence). This CDR3 spans 20 amino acids. The CDR3 DNA sequence: TGTGCCAGTAGTATTAAACCGGGACTAGCGGGAGTCACGAACACCGGGGAGCTGTTTTTT. It translates to CASSIKPGLAGVTNTGELFF.

The chain couples TRBV5-1 to TRBJ1-2, with 10 bases aligning to TRBD1. This CDR3 is 15 amino acids long. The V and J ends lost 4 bases and 8 bases, in that order; junction bases with no gene match: 11. CDR1 is SGHRS and CDR2 is YFSETQ in the germline V gene. This CDR3 reads CASSPQTGGAGGYTF. CDR3 in DNA: TGCGCCAGCAGCCCCCAGACAGGGGGCGCGGGAGGCTACACCTTC. Based on the CDR3 plus reference TRBV5-1 and TRBJ1-2, the full variable domain is KAGVTQTPRYLIKTRGQQVTLSCSPISGHRSVSWYQQTPGQGLQFLFEYFSETQRNKGNFPGRFSGRQFSNSRSEMNVSTLELGDSALYLCASSPQTGGAGGYTFGSGTRLTVV.